This TCR beta chain was captured in a study of shared clonotypes between healthy human individuals (dated by TCRdb to 2018 to 2021). Regarding the research as a whole: The cohort comprised two women and three men aged 18 to 49 years. Per donor, three plates each were used for CD4 naive and CD4 memory, two for CD8 naive, and one for CD8 memory. To increase sequencing depth and limit assay-specific biases, TCR repertoire library preparation and sequencing were carried out by different laboratories using diverse techniques. Each donor's leukapheresis produced roughly between roughly 0.85 and 10 billion PBMCs. To estimate repertoire size and how much clonotypes are shared between individuals, the study performed deep sequencing of blood TCR repertoires from roughly five healthy adults. General study outcomes and caveats: Larger estimated clonotype richness was generally found for naive subsets than for memory subsets. Pairwise subsampling indicated that sequencing depth was expected to affect the degree of clonotype sharing among donors. Only blood was sampled, and tissue TCR repertoires likely differ from those in blood. Clonotypes shared by all four sorted-subset donors showed higher generation probabilities than non-shared clonotypes. Rarefaction of sorted-subset datasets indicated incomplete sequencing despite the large sequencing depth. The small number of donors limited the genetic and exposure-history diversity represented. When a few donors were compared, the shared fraction of clonotypes was about 5% for naive CD4, around 3.5% for naive CD8, 2.3% for memory CD4, and about 0.36% for memory CD8.

The donors were healthy, HIV-negative adults with no recently reported acute infections or vaccinations. Every donor was a Caucasian adult living in Nashville, Tennessee, USA. CD4+ T cells were enriched by magnetic negative selection; naive cells were then positively selected on CD45RA, and the negative fraction formed the memory subset. Blood was obtained by leukapheresis, after which PBMCs were separated by Ficoll-Histopaque density gradient centrifugation and cryopreserved in liquid nitrogen vapor phase. Analytical flow cytometry was used to check the purity and quantity of each magnetically sorted T cell population. Each sorted fraction had its genomic DNA isolated and then quantified by UV absorbance on a Nanodrop 2000c. Deletion took 6 bases off V and 6 bases off J, with a span of 13 bases between the germline ends. The CDR3, cysteine through phenylalanine, is 13 amino acids long. Only CDR3 DNA remains: 39 bases, in frame from the first base. CDR1 and CDR2 are drawn from the germline V gene (reference sequence): MNHNY, SVGAGI.

Of note for this clone: Its target antigen remains unknown. The input lacks base qualities; no much larger clone sits a single base away.

Using the deep immunoSEQ assay, TCR CDR3 regions were amplified from genomic DNA by multiplex PCR. Extracted genomic DNA from each cell subset was distributed evenly across all wells of several immunoSEQ 96-well plates, and each plate was treated as a replicate. For sorted subsets, about 220 ng of genomic DNA, equivalent to about 30,000 T cell genomes, went into each replicate PCR. Purified libraries were quantified with a Qubit 3.0 fluorometer, sized on a Bioanalyzer 2100, and re-quantified with the KAPA Library Quantification kit. Every immunoSEQ 96-well plate was sequenced on a separate single-read 150-cycle Illumina NextSeq 550 flow cell. Per the authors' processing: Because only junctional sequences without quality scores were contained in the immunoSEQ output, filtering matching that applied to full-length reads could not be performed. To assign V/J genes and CDR3, sequences were annotated against IMGT germline references using PyIR, a Python wrapper for IgBLAST v1.9. Reads with weak V/J assignments (E-value above 1e-6), missing CDR3, stop codons, out-of-frame junctions, or ambiguous translated residues were removed. V3J clonotypes were defined as sequences sharing the same inferred V gene, J gene, and CDR3 amino acid sequence. The percentage overlap between two repertoires was calculated by dividing the number of shared unique clonotypes by the size of the smaller repertoire. Three approaches were used to assess repertoire richness: RTK rarefaction, the Chao1 estimator, and Recon v2.1 estimates of unobserved clonotypes. Generation probabilities for all TCRbeta clonotypes obtained by the gDNA method from a few donors were computed using OLGA. Here the immuneACCESS table is served through TCRdb, limited to in-frame sequences with V and J called. Missing clones are a known gap in these copies; in checked studies unresolved V genes cover under half, and the rest lacks a known reason. The DNA gave D and trimming, while V, J and clone size come from that table. For this sample there are more than 2,000,000 clones; approximately 92% appear just once. About 0.13% of the sample goes to the ten largest clones.

This receptor was obtained from a man between 18 and 29 years old in good health. Recombination linked TRBV6-6 to TRBJ2-3, with TRBD2 perhaps the D gene, on 5 matching bases. Sample: naive CD4+ T cells sorted from blood. The cell subset or site label here, explained by the study, means: CD45RA+ positively selected. At the DNA level, the sequence is TGTGCCAGCAGGGCGAGCGGTACTGATACGCAGTATTTT. It codes for CASRASGTDTQYF.